The clone carrying this TCR beta chain was picked up many times. Its antigen is not identified. This entry belongs to a study of regulatory T cells in long-lasting Graves disease. About the research overall: Graves' patients who were just diagnosed had used antithyroid drugs for under 3 months. Study observations and caveats: There was favoring of TRBV28, TRBJ1-2 and TRBJ2-5 in persistent disease. Lower TCR diversity was seen in persistent Graves' patients than in newly diagnosed ones.

The V gene's germline CDR1 is SGHAT and CDR2 FQNNGV. V was pared by 1 base and J by 4 bases, with 8 bases of the junction left unmatched. This CDR3 is built from 18 residues. Construction of the TCR beta libraries employed iRepertoire HTBI primers in conjunction with Arm-PCR of CDR3 regions. TCRdb redid the calling of the multiplex PCR reads with MiXCR, one entry per CDR3 protein. Among about 400,000 distinct CDR3 sequences listed, about a sixth were seen once. Sample time point: newly diagnosed GD, antithyroid drugs for less than 3 months. TCR sequences were obtained from RNA taken from PBMCs. This sequence originates from a female donor with Graves disease. Sequencing used peripheral blood mononuclear cells (PBMCs), obtained at new diagnosis, from a patient treated with antithyroid drugs. This chain connects TRBV11-2 to TRBJ2-2, with 11 bases lining up with TRBD2. Here the CDR3 reads CASSLAYRLAGSTGELFF. For the CDR3, the DNA is TGTGCCAGCAGCTTAGCGTATCGACTAGCGGGAAGCACCGGGGAGCTGTTTTTT. The full variable domain, in which reference TRBV11-2 and TRBJ2-2 provide the parts outside the CDR3, is EAGVAQSPRYKIIEKRQSVAFWCNPISGHATLYWYQQILGQGPKLLIQFQNNGVVDDSQLPKDRFSAERLKGVDSTLKIQPAKLEDSAVYLCASSLAYRLAGSTGELFFGEGSRLTVL.